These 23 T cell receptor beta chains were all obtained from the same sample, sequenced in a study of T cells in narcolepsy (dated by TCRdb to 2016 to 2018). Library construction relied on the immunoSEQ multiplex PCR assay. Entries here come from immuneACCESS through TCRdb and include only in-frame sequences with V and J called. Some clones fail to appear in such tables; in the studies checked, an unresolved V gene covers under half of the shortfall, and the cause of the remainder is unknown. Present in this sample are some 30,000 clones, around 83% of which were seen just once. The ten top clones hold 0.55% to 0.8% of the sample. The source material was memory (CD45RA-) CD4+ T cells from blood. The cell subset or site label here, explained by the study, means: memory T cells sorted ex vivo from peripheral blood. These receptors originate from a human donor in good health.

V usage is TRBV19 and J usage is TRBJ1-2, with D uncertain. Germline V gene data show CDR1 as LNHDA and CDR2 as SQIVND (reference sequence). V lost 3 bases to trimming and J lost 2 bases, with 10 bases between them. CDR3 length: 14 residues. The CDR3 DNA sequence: TGTGCCAGTAGTATGCGTGGGGAAAACTATGGCTACACCTTC. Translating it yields CASSMRGENYGYTF.

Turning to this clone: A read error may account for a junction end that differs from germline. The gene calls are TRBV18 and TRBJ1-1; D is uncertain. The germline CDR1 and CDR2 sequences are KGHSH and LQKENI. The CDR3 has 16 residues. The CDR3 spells CASSQLPDIMNAEAFF. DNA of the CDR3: TGTGCCAGCTCTCAATTACCCGATATTATGAACGCTGAAGCTTTCTTT.

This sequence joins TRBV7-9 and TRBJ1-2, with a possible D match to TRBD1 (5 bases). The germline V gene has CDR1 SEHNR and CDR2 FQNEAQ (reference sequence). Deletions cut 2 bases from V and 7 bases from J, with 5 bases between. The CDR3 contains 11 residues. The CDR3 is CASSLQGGYTF. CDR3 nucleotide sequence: TGTGCCAGCAGCTTACAGGGTGGCTACACCTTC.

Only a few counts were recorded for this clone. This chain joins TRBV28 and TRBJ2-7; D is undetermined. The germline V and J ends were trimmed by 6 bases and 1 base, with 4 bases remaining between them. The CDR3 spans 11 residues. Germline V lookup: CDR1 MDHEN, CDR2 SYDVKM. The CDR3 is CASSWSYEQYF. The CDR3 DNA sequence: TGTGCCAGCAGCTGGTCCTACGAGCAGTACTTC.

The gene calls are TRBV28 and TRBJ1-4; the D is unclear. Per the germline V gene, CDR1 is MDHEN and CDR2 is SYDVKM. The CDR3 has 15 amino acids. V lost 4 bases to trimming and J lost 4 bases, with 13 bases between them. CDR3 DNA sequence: TGTGCCAGCAGTTCGGGAGGGAGGGATAATGAAAAACTGTTTTTT. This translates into CASSSGGRDNEKLFF.

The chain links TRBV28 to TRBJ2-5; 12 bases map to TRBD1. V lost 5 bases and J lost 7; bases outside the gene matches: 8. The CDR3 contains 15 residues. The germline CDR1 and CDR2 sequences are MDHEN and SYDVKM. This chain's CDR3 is CASSIPGQGAGTQYF. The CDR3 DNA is TGTGCCAGCAGTATTCCGGGACAGGGGGCCGGGACCCAGTACTTC.

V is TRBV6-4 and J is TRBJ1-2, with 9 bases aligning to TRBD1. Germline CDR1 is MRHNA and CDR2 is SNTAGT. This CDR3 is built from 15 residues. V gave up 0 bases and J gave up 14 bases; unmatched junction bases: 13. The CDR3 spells CASSDSDPDRGWLTF. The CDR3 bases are TGTGCCAGCAGTGACTCGGATCCCGACAGGGGGTGGCTAACCTTC.

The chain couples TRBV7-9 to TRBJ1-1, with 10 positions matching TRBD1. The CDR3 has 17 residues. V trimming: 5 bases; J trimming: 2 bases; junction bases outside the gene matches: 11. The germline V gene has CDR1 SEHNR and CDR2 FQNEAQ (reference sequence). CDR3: CASSRPTGGGENTEAFF. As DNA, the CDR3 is TGTGCCAGCAGCAGGCCGACAGGGGGCGGGGAAAACACTGAAGCTTTCTTT.

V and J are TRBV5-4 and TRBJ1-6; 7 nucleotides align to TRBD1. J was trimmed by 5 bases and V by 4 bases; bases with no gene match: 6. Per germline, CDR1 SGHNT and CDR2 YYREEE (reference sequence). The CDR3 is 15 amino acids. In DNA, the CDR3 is TGTGCCAGCAGCCACGCAGACAGGGATAATTCACCCCTCCACTTT. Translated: CASSHADRDNSPLHF. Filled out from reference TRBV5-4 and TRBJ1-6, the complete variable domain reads ETGVTQSPTHLIKTRGQQVTLRCSSQSGHNTVSWYQQALGQGPQFIFQYYREEENGRGNFPPRFSGLQFPNYSSELNVNALELDDSALYLCASSHADRDNSPLHFGNGTRLTVT.

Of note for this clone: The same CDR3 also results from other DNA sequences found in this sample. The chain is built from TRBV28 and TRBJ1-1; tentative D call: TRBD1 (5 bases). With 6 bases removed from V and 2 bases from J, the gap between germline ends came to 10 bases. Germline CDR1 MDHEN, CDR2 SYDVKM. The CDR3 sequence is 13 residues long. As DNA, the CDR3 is TGTGCCAGCAGGGGTCAGGGAAACACTGAAGCTTTCTTT. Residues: CASRGQGNTEAFF.

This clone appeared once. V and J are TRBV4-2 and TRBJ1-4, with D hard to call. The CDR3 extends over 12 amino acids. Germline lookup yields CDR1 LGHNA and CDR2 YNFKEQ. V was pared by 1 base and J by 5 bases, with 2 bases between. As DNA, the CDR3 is TGTGCCAGCAGCCAAGTGAATGAAAAACTGTTTTTT. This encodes CASSQVNEKLFF.

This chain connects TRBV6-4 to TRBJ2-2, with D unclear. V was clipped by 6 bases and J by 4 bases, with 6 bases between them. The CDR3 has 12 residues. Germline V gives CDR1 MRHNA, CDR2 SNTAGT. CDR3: CASSPSTGELFF. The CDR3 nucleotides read TGTGCCAGCAGCCCAAGCACCGGGGAGCTGTTTTTT.

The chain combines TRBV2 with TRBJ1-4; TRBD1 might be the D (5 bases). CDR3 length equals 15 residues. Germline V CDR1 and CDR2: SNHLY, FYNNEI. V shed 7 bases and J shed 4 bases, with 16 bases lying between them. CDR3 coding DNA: TGTGCCAGCATGAGGGGCGTAGGTTATAATGAAAAACTGTTTTTT. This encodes CASMRGVGYNEKLFF.

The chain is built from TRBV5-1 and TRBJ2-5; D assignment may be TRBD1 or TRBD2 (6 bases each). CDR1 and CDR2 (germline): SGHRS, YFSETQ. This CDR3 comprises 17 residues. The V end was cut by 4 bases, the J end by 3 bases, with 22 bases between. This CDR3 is CASSPDRGLISEETQYF. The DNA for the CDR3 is TGCGCCAGCAGCCCGGACAGAGGACTAATATCAGAAGAGACCCAGTACTTC.

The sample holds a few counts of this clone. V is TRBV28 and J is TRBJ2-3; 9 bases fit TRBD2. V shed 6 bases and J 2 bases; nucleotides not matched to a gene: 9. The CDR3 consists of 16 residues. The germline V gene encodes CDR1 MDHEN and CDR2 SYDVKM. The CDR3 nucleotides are TGTGCCAGCAGCGGGTGGTTAGCGGGGGCCACAGATACGCAGTATTTT. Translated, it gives CASSGWLAGATDTQYF.

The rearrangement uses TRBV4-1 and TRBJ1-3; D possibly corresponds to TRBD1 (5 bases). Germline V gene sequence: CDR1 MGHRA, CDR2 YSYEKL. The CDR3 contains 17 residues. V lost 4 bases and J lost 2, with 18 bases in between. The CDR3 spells CASSPLGEGRAGNTIYF. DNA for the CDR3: TGCGCCAGCAGCCCTCTAGGGGAGGGTCGAGCTGGAAACACCATATATTTT.

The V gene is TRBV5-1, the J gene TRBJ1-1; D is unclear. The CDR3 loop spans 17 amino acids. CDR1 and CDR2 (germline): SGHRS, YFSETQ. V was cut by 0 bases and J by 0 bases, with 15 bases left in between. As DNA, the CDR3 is TGCGCCAGCAGCTTGGACCCCAGACCCATGGTGAACACTGAAGCTTTCTTT. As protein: CASSLDPRPMVNTEAFF.

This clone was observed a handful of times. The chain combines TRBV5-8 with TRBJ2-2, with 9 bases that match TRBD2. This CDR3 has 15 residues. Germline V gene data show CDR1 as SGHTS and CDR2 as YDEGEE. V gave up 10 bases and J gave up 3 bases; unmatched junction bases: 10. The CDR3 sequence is CAGAEAGGYTGELFF. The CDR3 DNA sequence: TGTGCCGGGGCGGAAGCGGGGGGATACACCGGGGAGCTGTTTTTT.

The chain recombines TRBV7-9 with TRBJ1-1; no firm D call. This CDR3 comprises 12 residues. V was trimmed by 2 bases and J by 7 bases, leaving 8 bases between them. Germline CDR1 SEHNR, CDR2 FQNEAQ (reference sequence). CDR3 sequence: CASSLSQIEAFF. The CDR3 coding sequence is TGTGCCAGCAGCTTATCCCAGATTGAAGCTTTCTTT.

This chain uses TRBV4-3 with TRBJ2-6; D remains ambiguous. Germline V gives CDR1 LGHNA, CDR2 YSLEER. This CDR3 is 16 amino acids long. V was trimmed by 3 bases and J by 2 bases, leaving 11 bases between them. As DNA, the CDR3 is TGCGCCAGCAGCCAGGAATCCCGGGCTGGGGCCAACGTCCTGACTTTC. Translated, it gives CASSQESRAGANVLTF.

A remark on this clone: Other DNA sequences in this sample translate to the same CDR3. Here the CDR3 reads CASSQGLGGGVQETQYF. In DNA, the CDR3 is TGTGCCAGCAGCCAAGGATTAGGAGGGGGGGTCCAAGAGACCCAGTACTTC. V gene TRBV4-2 combines with J gene TRBJ2-5, with D possibly matching TRBD2 (7 bases). V lost 1 base and J 1 base, leaving 16 bases between the germline ends. The CDR3 runs to 17 residues. Germline V lookup: CDR1 LGHNA, CDR2 YNFKEQ.

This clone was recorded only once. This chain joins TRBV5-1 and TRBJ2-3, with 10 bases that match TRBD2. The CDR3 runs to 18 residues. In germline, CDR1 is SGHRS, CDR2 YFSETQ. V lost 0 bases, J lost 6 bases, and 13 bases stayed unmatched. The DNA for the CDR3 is TGCGCCAGCAGCTTGGTGGCTAGCGGGGGTATACCCTTGGATACGCAGTATTTT. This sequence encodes CASSLVASGGIPLDTQYF.

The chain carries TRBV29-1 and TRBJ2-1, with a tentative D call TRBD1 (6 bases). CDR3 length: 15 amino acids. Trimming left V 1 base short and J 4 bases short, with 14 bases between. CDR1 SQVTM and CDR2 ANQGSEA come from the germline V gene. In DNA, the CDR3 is TGCAGCGTTGAAGGGTTTAGGGACATTTACAATGAGCAGTTCTTC. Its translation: CSVEGFRDIYNEQFF.